This T cell receptor beta chain emerged from a study of blood T cell repertoires in COVID-19. Study summary: Acute and convalescent COVID-19 specimens originated in the United States, Italy and Spain. Sample material is recorded as cDNA or gDNA derived from T cells, B-cell-depleted T cells, or PBMCs.

Per the original data handling: Using reference gene primer amplification, nucleated cell counts were estimated. The protocol was immunoSEQ multiplex PCR, while the TCRdb copy is restricted to in-frame clones and leaves out a portion. V, J and clone size are those of that table, while D and trimming were read from the DNA. This sample yields more than 250,000 clones, of which almost 85% are seen a single time; 4% to 6% belongs to the top ten. Germline V CDR1 and CDR2: MNHEY, SVGAGI. This CDR3 is built from 15 residues. Trimming left V 7 bases short and J 6 bases short, with 21 bases between. The sequenced material came from peripheral blood. This TCR came from a man over 45 with active or convalescent COVID-19. The chain joins TRBV6-5 to TRBJ1-1; D gene ambiguous. CDR3 DNA sequence: TGTGCCAGCACCCCCCCGGGTATGGCTATCGCTGAAGCTTTCTTT. Protein product: CASTPPGMAIAEAFF.